This is a list of T cell receptor beta chains from one sample in a study of long-term antiretroviral therapy in people with HIV. Method: immunoSEQ multiplex PCR; TCRdb's copy keeps in-frame clones and lacks some. The data show 30,000 to 50,000 clones, with around 88% seen just once and 3% to 5% held by the top ten. The sample in question was unsorted PBMCs, obtained just before starting antiretroviral therapy. These receptors all come from a woman aged 18-29 years with HIV. The CDR3 runs from the conserved cysteine through the conserved F or W. A D gene is named only where the DNA matches it firmly. Size is omitted from some rows. Given values are once, few, many or a class for expanded clones.

TRBV19,.,TRBJ2-7,.,CASSIVRGEQYF,TGTGCCAGTAGTATAGTTCGGGGGGAGCAGTACTTC
TRBV6-5,.,TRBJ2-1,.,CASSESPGLTTQFF,TGTGCCAGCAGCGAATCCCCGGGACTCACAACTCAGTTCTTC
TRBV19,TRBD1,TRBJ1-1,.,CASSFRTGNGMNTEAFF,TGTGCCAGTAGTTTCCGGACAGGGAACGGGATGAACACTGAAGCTTTCTTT
TRBV6-5,.,TRBJ2-7,once,CASTEGNEQYF,TGTGCCAGCACAGAAGGCAACGAGCAGTACTTC
TRBV4-3,TRBD1,TRBJ2-2,.,CASSLGQYTGELFF,TGCGCCAGCAGCCTGGGACAGTACACCGGGGAGCTGTTTTTT
TRBV5-1,.,TRBJ1-1,.,CASGGYHEDTEAFF,TGCGCCAGCGGGGGGTACCACGAGGACACTGAAGCTTTCTTT
TRBV18,.,TRBJ2-4,.,CASSPAGNIQYF,TGTGCCAGCTCACCAGCGGGGAACATTCAGTACTTC
TRBV4-3,.,TRBJ1-1,.,CASSQEKVTEAFF,TGCGCCAGCAGCCAAGAAAAAGTCACTGAAGCTTTCTTT
TRBV27,TRBD2,TRBJ2-5,once,CASSFMTSGRKETQYF,TGTGCCAGCAGTTTTATGACTAGCGGGAGGAAGGAGACCCAGTACTTC
TRBV7-3,TRBD2,TRBJ2-5,.,CASSPGRGSQETQYF,TGTGCCAGCAGCCCAGGGAGGGGCTCACAAGAGACCCAGTACTTC
TRBV11-2,.,TRBJ1-5,.,CASSLGGGPEQPQHF,TGTGCCAGCAGCTTAGGTGGGGGGCCGGAACAGCCCCAGCATTTT
TRBV19,TRBD2,TRBJ2-5,.,CASSIGTSVQETQYF,TGTGCCAGTAGTATAGGGACTAGCGTCCAAGAGACCCAGTACTTC
TRBV4-3,.,TRBJ2-1,medium-sized,CASSQDQGGSYNEQFF,TGCGCCAGCAGCCAAGATCAAGGTGGGTCCTACAATGAGCAGTTCTTC
TRBV19,.,TRBJ2-6,.,CASTGTPSGANVLTF,TGTGCCAGTACCGGGACCCCCTCTGGGGCCAACGTCCTGACTTTC
TRBV11-2,TRBD1,TRBJ1-2,.,CASSRPGQGAWGYTF,TGTGCCAGCAGCCGCCCGGGACAGGGGGCCTGGGGCTACACCTTC
TRBV28,TRBD1,TRBJ2-5,.,CASSFQGARETQYF,TGTGCCAGCAGTTTCCAGGGGGCGCGAGAGACCCAGTACTTC
TRBV4-3,TRBD2,TRBJ2-7,few,CASSQDSLAGANEQYF,TGCGCCAGCAGCCAAGATTCCCTAGCGGGAGCGAACGAGCAGTACTTC
TRBV27,.,TRBJ2-7,once,CASSLRGATSYEQYF,TGTGCCAGCAGTTTGAGGGGAGCGACCTCCTACGAGCAGTACTTC
TRBV7-2,.,TRBJ2-1,once,CASSHSTGLNEQFF,TGTGCCAGCAGCCACTCAACAGGGCTTAATGAGCAGTTCTTC
TRBV9,TRBD1,TRBJ2-2,.,CASSVDRGPTGELFF,TGTGCCAGCAGCGTAGACAGGGGGCCCACCGGGGAGCTGTTTTTT
TRBV28,TRBD1,TRBJ1-2,.,CASNAYRGIGYTF,TGTGCCAGCAACGCTTACAGGGGCATAGGCTACACCTTC
TRBV6-5,.,TRBJ2-7,once,CASSIQGGRYEQYF,TGTGCCAGCAGCATCCAGGGGGGTCGGTACGAGCAGTACTTC
TRBV28,.,TRBJ1-2,.,CASRSPSGGVYGYTF,TGTGCCAGCAGATCCCCCTCGGGAGGGGTTTATGGCTACACCTTC
TRBV7-3,TRBD2,TRBJ2-5,.,CASSPGLAGETQYF,TGTGCCAGCAGCCCCGGACTAGCCGGGGAGACCCAGTACTTC
TRBV11-2,TRBD2,TRBJ2-7,.,CASSSGAPGGNEQYF,TGTGCCAGCAGCTCGGGGGCCCCGGGAGGGAACGAGCAGTACTTC
TRBV6-1,TRBD2,TRBJ2-5,.,CASRTGTSGETQYF,TGTGCCAGCAGGACCGGGACTAGCGGAGAGACCCAGTACTTC
TRBV11-2,.,TRBJ2-5,.,CASSLDPSYQETQYF,TGTGCCAGCAGCTTAGATCCGAGCTACCAAGAGACCCAGTACTTC
TRBV7-9,.,TRBJ2-4,.,CASSRGQINIQYF,TGTGCCAGCAGCCGCGGACAGATAAACATTCAGTACTTC
TRBV25-1,TRBD1,TRBJ1-2,once,CASSPRQGHGLGYGYTF,TGTGCCAGCAGTCCGCGACAGGGGCACGGGTTAGGCTATGGCTACACCTTC
TRBV4-3,.,TRBJ2-1,.,CASSQDRGSYNEQFF,TGCGCCAGCAGCCAAGATAGGGGCTCCTACAATGAGCAGTTCTTC
TRBV6-7,.,TRBJ1-5,.,CASSYLTLNQPQHF,TGTGCCAGCAGTTACTTGACCCTCAATCAGCCCCAGCATTTT
TRBV28,.,TRBJ1-5,.,CASSLKRGSNQPQHF,TGTGCCAGCAGTTTAAAACGGGGCAGCAATCAGCCCCAGCATTTT
TRBV7-8,.,TRBJ1-3,.,CASSTSTAFRPGNTIYF,TGTGCCAGCAGCACCTCGACAGCCTTTAGACCTGGAAACACCATATATTTT
TRBV4-1,.,TRBJ2-7,.,CASSQDRVAEQYF,TGCGCCAGCAGCCAAGATCGGGTCGCCGAGCAGTACTTC
TRBV5-1,.,TRBJ2-3,once,CASSLGGTSQYF,TGCGCCAGCAGCTTGGGGGGGACCTCGCAGTATTTT
TRBV9,.,TRBJ1-4,.,CASSVGQVSNEKLFF,TGTGCCAGCAGCGTAGGTCAGGTATCTAATGAAAAACTGTTTTTT
TRBV9,.,TRBJ2-1,.,CASSVEALVWVDEQFF,TGTGCCAGCAGCGTAGAGGCTCTTGTCTGGGTGGATGAGCAGTTCTTC
TRBV7-6,.,TRBJ2-2,.,CASSLNLGRGRIGELFF,TGTGCCAGCAGCTTAAACCTTGGCAGGGGAAGGATCGGGGAGCTGTTTTTT
TRBV1,.,TRBJ2-5,.,CTSSLGTSGEILQETQYF,TGCACCAGCAGCCTAGGGACTAGCGGGGAAATATTACAAGAGACCCAGTACTTC
TRBV28,.,TRBJ1-1,.,CASSPLREAFF,TGTGCCAGCAGTCCCCTCAGAGAAGCTTTCTTT
TRBV7-2,TRBD1,TRBJ2-7,.,CASSLEGTGAHEQYF,TGTGCCAGCAGCTTAGAAGGGACAGGCGCCCACGAGCAGTACTTC
TRBV27,.,TRBJ2-7,.,CASSTPGLTGPYF,TGTGCCAGCAGTACACCGGGACTCACAGGGCCGTACTTC
TRBV15,.,TRBJ2-7,.,CATSTIGKSDCEQYF,TGTGCCACCAGCACCATAGGGAAGTCGGACTGCGAGCAGTACTTC
TRBV19,TRBD1,TRBJ2-5,.,CASSMQTPTGFAETQYF,TGTGCCAGTAGTATGCAAACACCGACAGGGTTCGCGGAGACCCAGTACTTC
TRBV19,TRBD2,TRBJ2-1,.,CASSMTSGSYNEQFF,TGTGCCAGTAGTATGACTAGCGGATCCTACAATGAGCAGTTCTTC
TRBV27,.,TRBJ2-7,.,CASQPTGRYEQYF,TGTGCCAGCCAACCCACCGGTCGCTACGAGCAGTACTTC
TRBV27,TRBD2,TRBJ2-3,.,CASRASGSPDTQYF,TGTGCCAGCAGAGCTAGCGGGAGCCCAGATACGCAGTATTTT
TRBV2,TRBD2,TRBJ2-7,.,CASRTGTSRDEQYF,TGTGCCAGCAGAACCGGGACTAGCAGGGACGAGCAGTACTTC
TRBV7-3,.,TRBJ2-1,.,CASSLTGSSSYNEQFF,TGTGCCAGCAGCTTAACAGGCTCAAGCTCCTACAATGAGCAGTTCTTC
TRBV10-2,.,TRBJ2-5,few,CASSESAGSGETQYF,TGCGCCAGCAGTGAGTCGGCAGGATCAGGGGAGACCCAGTACTTC
TRBV9,.,TRBJ1-3,few,CASSVEVKSRSGNTIYF,TGTGCCAGCAGCGTAGAAGTGAAGTCTCGCTCTGGAAACACCATATATTTT
TRBV7-7,TRBD2,TRBJ2-5,.,CASSLERGQETQYF,TGTGCTAGCAGCCTTGAGCGGGGGCAAGAGACCCAGTACTTC
TRBV5-4,TRBD1,TRBJ2-7,.,CASSLPGTGGYEQYF,TGTGCCAGCAGCCTACCCGGGACAGGGGGCTACGAGCAGTACTTC
TRBV6-5,.,TRBJ1-1,.,CASSYSDTEAFF,TGTGCCAGCAGTTACTCGGACACTGAAGCTTTCTTT